These T cell receptor beta chains were read from a single sample in a study of vaccination effects on CD4 cells after COVID-19. Profiled with immunoSEQ multiplex PCR; TCRdb holds only in-frame clones, not every one. The table includes around 46,000 clones, 50% to 70% detected once. What these receptors recognize is not known. The sequences come from CD4+ T cells from PBMCs cultured without peptide, collected before COVID-19 vaccination. The receptors were gathered from a human donor who received a COVID-19 vaccine. Both conserved end residues are part of each CDR3. D genes are given only for firm matches. Rows give clone size only sometimes, using once, few, many, or a class for an expanded clone.

TRBJ1-3	TRBV6-6	NA	NA	CASSSNEGWGNTIYF	TGTGCCAGCAGTTCCAACGAGGGGTGGGGAAACACCATATATTTT
TRBJ1-1	TRBV3-1/TRBV3-2	medium-sized	NA	CASSQEGWGSMNTEAFF	TGTGCCAGCAGCCAAGAGGGTTGGGGCAGTATGAACACTGAAGCTTTCTTT
TRBJ1-2	TRBV11-2	NA	TRBD1	CASSTRTGELWGYGYTF	TGTGCCAGCAGCACGAGGACAGGGGAACTATGGGGCTATGGCTACACCTTC
TRBJ1-2	TRBV5-1	few	TRBD1	CASRRQGGDGYTF	TGCGCCAGCAGGAGACAGGGAGGGGATGGCTACACCTTC
TRBJ2-5	TRBV10-2	NA	NA	CASSDPYQGGPRETQYF	TGCGCCAGCAGTGACCCATACCAGGGGGGCCCCAGAGAGACCCAGTACTTC
TRBJ1-5	TRBV7-2	NA	TRBD1	CASSTVDRGNQPQHF	TGTGCCAGCAGCACAGTGGACAGGGGGAATCAGCCCCAGCATTTT
TRBJ2-5	TRBV5-1	NA	NA	CASSLPRPGKETQYF	TGCGCCAGCAGCTTACCCCGACCGGGTAAAGAGACCCAGTACTTC
TRBJ2-3	TRBV30	once	TRBD2	CAWSTLAGATQYF	TGTGCCTGGAGTACTCTAGCGGGAGCTACGCAGTATTTT
TRBJ1-5	TRBV30	NA	NA	CAWSVRGFGGNQPQHF	TGTGCCTGGAGTGTACGGGGGTTCGGGGGGAATCAGCCCCAGCATTTT
TRBJ1-6	TRBV18	few	NA	CASSPLERSGNSPLHF	TGTGCCAGCTCACCACTTGAGCGGTCGGGTAATTCACCCCTCCACTTT
TRBJ2-2	TRBV25-1	NA	NA	CASSARTPPTGELFF	TGTGCCAGCAGTGCTCGGACGCCCCCCACCGGGGAGCTGTTTTTT
TRBJ1-3	TRBV29-1	NA	TRBD1	CSVGTGGSGNTIYF	TGCAGCGTCGGGACAGGGGGATCTGGAAACACCATATATTTT
TRBJ1-1	TRBV6-2/TRBV6-3	few	TRBD1	CASSLGTGAWEAFF	TGTGCCAGCAGTTTAGGGACAGGGGCTTGGGAAGCTTTCTTT
TRBJ2-1	TRBV28	NA	TRBD2	CASSLTMGAGTNEQFF	TGTGCCAGCAGTTTGACCATGGGAGCGGGAACTAATGAGCAGTTCTTC
TRBJ2-7	TRBV11-2	few	NA	CASSFYQARYEQYF	TGTGCCAGCAGCTTTTACCAGGCCAGATACGAGCAGTACTTC
TRBJ1-2	TRBV12-3/TRBV12-4	NA	NA	CASSLRVRNGYTF	TGTGCCAGCAGTTTACGCGTGAGGAATGGCTACACCTTC
TRBJ1-5	TRBV28	NA	NA	CASKPLYSNQPQHF	TGTGCCAGCAAACCGCTTTATAGCAATCAGCCCCAGCATTTT
TRBJ2-7	TRBV29-1	NA	NA	CSVVGQTSYEQYF	TGCAGCGTTGTAGGACAGACCTCCTACGAGCAGTACTTC